The 30 T cell receptor beta chains below were found in one sample sequenced in a study of cytotoxic CD8 clonotypes in ibrutinib-treated CLL. Some clones are missing from TCRdb's copy, which holds only in-frame ones; the method was immunoSEQ multiplex PCR. This table holds some 30,000 clones, 70% to 80% found once. The input for sequencing was PBMCs, taken after 36 months of ibrutinib treatment. The receptors stem from a human donor with chronic lymphocytic leukemia.

CDR3 sequence: CAISVIGTYEQYF. CDR3 nucleotides: TGTGCCATCAGTGTAATAGGGACCTACGAGCAGTACTTC. The V call is TRBV10-3, the J call TRBJ2-7; no firm D call. Trimming shortened V by 4 bases and J by 2 bases, and 9 bases separated the two germline ends. This CDR3 has 13 residues. Germline V lookup: CDR1 ENHRY, CDR2 SYGVKD.

A note on this clone: One junction end does not reproduce the germline sequence, and a read error may be involved. The chain's CDR3 is CASSVGENSPLHF. The DNA for the CDR3 is TGTGCCAGCAGCGTAGGGGAGAATTCGCCCCTCCACTTT. The chain joins TRBV9 to TRBJ1-6; D gene ambiguous. CDR1 and CDR2 from the germline V gene are SGDLS and YYNGEE. CDR3 size: 13 residues. Together with reference TRBV9 and TRBJ1-6, the CDR3 gives the full variable domain: DSGVTQTPKHLITATGQRVTLRCSPRSGDLSVYWYQQSLDQGLQFLIQYYNGEERAKGNILERFSAQQFPDLHSELNLSSLELGDSALYFCASSVGENSPLHFGNGTRLTVT.

This rearrangement joins TRBV7-9 to TRBJ1-2, with 8 bases that match TRBD1. V was pared by 6 bases and J by 4 bases, with 13 bases of the junction left unmatched. This CDR3 has 16 residues. Per germline, CDR1 SEHNR and CDR2 FQNEAQ (reference sequence). CDR3 loop: CASRSDPGQAPYGYTF. CDR3 DNA sequence: TGTGCCAGCAGGTCCGATCCGGGACAGGCGCCCTATGGCTACACCTTC.

The gene calls are TRBV27 and TRBJ2-3, with unresolved D. CDR1 and CDR2 from the germline V gene are MNHEY and SMNVEV (reference sequence). V was shortened by 5 bases and J by 0 bases, with 12 bases between the two germline ends. The CDR3 spans 15 residues. CDR3 DNA sequence: TGTGCCAGCAGTCGACAACCAGTTAGCACAGATACGCAGTATTTT. This translates into CASSRQPVSTDTQYF.

This clone turned up a few times. This rearrangement joins TRBV19 to TRBJ1-1; 7 bases agree with TRBD1. The CDR3 runs to 14 residues. Germline loops: CDR1 LNHDA, CDR2 SQIVND (reference sequence). V trimming: 8 bases; J trimming: 1 base; junction bases outside the gene matches: 7. CDR3 sequence reads: CASGGQFSNTEAFF. DNA of the CDR3: TGTGCCAGTGGGGGACAGTTCTCGAACACTGAAGCTTTCTTT.

The V gene is TRBV9, the J gene TRBJ1-6; D perhaps matches TRBD1 (5 bases). Germline loops: CDR1 SGDLS, CDR2 YYNGEE. The V end was cut by 2 bases, the J end by 9 bases, with 15 bases between. This CDR3 comprises 15 residues. CDR3 loop: CASSVQGRGVSPLHF. CDR3 DNA sequence: TGTGCCAGCAGCGTCCAGGGACGGGGGGTTTCACCCCTCCACTTT. Variable domain in full (rest from reference TRBV9 and TRBJ1-6): DSGVTQTPKHLITATGQRVTLRCSPRSGDLSVYWYQQSLDQGLQFLIQYYNGEERAKGNILERFSAQQFPDLHSELNLSSLELGDSALYFCASSVQGRGVSPLHFGNGTRLTVT.

This sequence joins TRBV15 and TRBJ1-1; TRBD1 matches 8 bases. The V gene end was trimmed by 0 bases and the J gene end by 1 base; junction bases not matched to a gene: 7. In germline, CDR1 is LNHNV, CDR2 YYDKDF (reference sequence). The CDR3 loop spans 17 amino acids. The CDR3 DNA reads as TGTGCCACCAGCAGAGATAAGGACAGGGCTCAGAACACTGAAGCTTTCTTT. It encodes CATSRDKDRAQNTEAFF. The full variable domain, completed using reference TRBV15 and TRBJ1-1, is DAMVIQNPRYQVTQFGKPVTLSCSQTLNHNVMYWYQQKSSQAPKLLFHYYDKDFNNEADTPDNFQSRRPNTSFCFLDIRSPGLGDTAMYLCATSRDKDRAQNTEAFFGQGTRLTVV.

This chain uses TRBV5-4 with TRBJ1-1; TRBD1 might be the D (6 bases). Germline values: CDR1 SGHNT, CDR2 YYREEE (reference sequence). The germline V and J ends were trimmed by 4 bases and 2 bases, with 15 bases remaining between them. This CDR3 has 15 residues. In nucleotides, the CDR3 is TGTGCCAGCAGCCCCGCACCGGGGGCCAACACTGAAGCTTTCTTT. This sequence encodes CASSPAPGANTEAFF. Full variable domain (missing parts from reference TRBV5-4 and TRBJ1-1): ETGVTQSPTHLIKTRGQQVTLRCSSQSGHNTVSWYQQALGQGPQFIFQYYREEENGRGNFPPRFSGLQFPNYSSELNVNALELDDSALYLCASSPAPGANTEAFFGQGTRLTVV.

The genes are TRBV10-3 and TRBJ1-1, with 7 bases identical to TRBD1. Germline values: CDR1 ENHRY, CDR2 SYGVKD. This CDR3 spans 15 amino acids. V was clipped by 4 bases and J by 1 base; unmatched bases: 6. CDR3 coding DNA: TGTGCCATCAGTGGGGCTGGACAGGCGAACACTGAAGCTTTCTTT. It codes for CAISGAGQANTEAFF.

This chain links TRBV27 with TRBJ2-7, with 9 bases aligning to TRBD1. The V gene end was trimmed by 7 bases and the J gene end by 3 bases; junction bases not matched to a gene: 1. The germline V gene has CDR1 MNHEY and CDR2 SMNVEV (reference sequence). The CDR3 spans 12 residues. The DNA of the CDR3 is TGTGCCAGCACGGACAGGGGCTACGAGCAGTACTTC. It encodes CASTDRGYEQYF.

V gene TRBV6-5 combines with J gene TRBJ2-7; the D is unclear. V was clipped by 0 bases and J by 0 bases, with 12 bases between them. The germline V gene encodes CDR1 MNHEY and CDR2 SVGAGI. The CDR3 loop spans 16 amino acids. CDR3 DNA: TGTGCCAGCAGTTACTCGACCCCAAGGACCTCCTACGAGCAGTACTTC. Amino acids: CASSYSTPRTSYEQYF.

This clone has just a few counts. The rearrangement uses TRBV19 and TRBJ1-1, with a possible D match to TRBD1 (5 bases). Per the germline V gene, CDR1 is LNHDA and CDR2 is SQIVND (reference sequence). The CDR3 has 16 residues. V lost 5 bases, J lost 1 base, and 17 bases lay in between. Written as DNA, the CDR3 is TGTGCCAGTAGTTCCCTTGTCCAGGGAACGAACACTGAAGCTTTCTTT. Protein: CASSSLVQGTNTEAFF.

This clone was picked up one time. The genes are TRBV19 and TRBJ2-7; 8 bases map to TRBD2. Trimming cost V 5 bases and J 6 bases; bases outside gene matches: 12. The CDR3 covers 15 residues. Germline loops: CDR1 LNHDA, CDR2 SQIVND (reference sequence). CDR3 DNA sequence: TGTGCCAGTAGTTCGACCGGGACTAGGGTTCTCGAGCAGTACTTC. It translates to CASSSTGTRVLEQYF.

This clone showed up just once. The chain joins TRBV6-5 to TRBJ1-1, with D uncertain. This CDR3 contains 12 residues. The germline gives CDR1 MNHEY, CDR2 SVGAGI. The V end was cut by 5 bases, the J end by 1 base, with 5 bases between. The CDR3 bases are TGTGCCAGCAGTCGTCGGAACACTGAAGCTTTCTTT. Translation: CASSRRNTEAFF.

This clone was observed a few times. DNA of the CDR3: TGTGCCAGCAGGGCAGAGGACTATGGCTACACCTTC. This codes for CASRAEDYGYTF. V is TRBV27 and J is TRBJ1-2, with D unclear. CDR1 is MNHEY and CDR2 is SMNVEV in the germline V gene (reference sequence). V was shortened by 6 bases and J by 3 bases, with 8 bases between the two germline ends. CDR3 length: 12 amino acids.

This clone was seen repeatedly, ten times or more. The chain has TRBV9 and TRBJ1-2; the D is unclear. Trimming cost V 0 bases and J 8 bases, with 14 bases left between them. CDR1 and CDR2 from the germline V gene are SGDLS and YYNGEE. This CDR3 is built from 14 residues. CDR3: CASSVEPTPGGYTF. The CDR3 region has the DNA TGTGCCAGCAGCGTAGAACCGACCCCGGGGGGCTACACCTTC.

The genes are TRBV5-5 and TRBJ1-6; 8 bases match TRBD1. Trimming cost V 0 bases and J 7 bases; bases outside gene matches: 3. The CDR3 is made up of 15 amino acids. Germline CDR1 reads SGHKS; CDR2 reads YYEKEE (reference sequence). The CDR3 spells CASSLEWTGNSPLHF. CDR3 coding DNA: TGTGCCAGCAGCTTGGAGTGGACAGGGAATTCACCCCTCCACTTT.

This clone has only one observation. The chain combines TRBV7-9 with TRBJ2-7, with 9 nucleotides matching TRBD1. The CDR3 is made up of 14 amino acids. The J segment lost 6 bases and the V segment lost 1 base, leaving 4 bases of the junction unmatched. In germline, CDR1 is SEHNR, CDR2 FQNEAQ (reference sequence). The CDR3 is CASSLGQGDSEQYF. CDR3 coding DNA: TGTGCCAGCAGCTTAGGACAGGGGGACTCCGAGCAGTACTTC.

This rearrangement joins TRBV5-6 to TRBJ2-3, with D unresolved. Trimming took 2 bases from V and 9 from J, leaving 7 bases between them. The CDR3 consists of 11 residues. The germline V gene has CDR1 SGHDT and CDR2 YYEEEE. The CDR3 here is CASSFLATQYF. Written as DNA, the CDR3 is TGTGCCAGCAGCTTTTTGGCAACGCAGTATTTT.

This chain joins TRBV6-6 and TRBJ1-4, with D unclear. The CDR3 loop spans 15 amino acids. The V gene's germline CDR1 is MNHNY and CDR2 SVGAGI (reference sequence). Trimming left V 5 bases short and J 0 bases short, with 10 bases between. The CDR3 protein is CASSRRHPTNEKLFF. The CDR3 bases are TGTGCCAGCAGTCGACGACATCCAACTAATGAAAAACTGTTTTTT.

CDR3 amino acids: CASSYYRAYNSPLHF. In DNA form, the CDR3 reads TGTGCCAGCAGTTACTACCGGGCTTATAATTCACCCCTCCACTTT. V gene TRBV27 combines with J gene TRBJ1-6; no firm D call. The V end was cut by 4 bases, the J end by 4 bases, with 11 bases between. CDR1 MNHEY and CDR2 SMNVEV come from the germline V gene (reference sequence). This CDR3 has 15 residues.

The chain has TRBV18 and TRBJ2-2; no firm D call. The CDR3 runs to 17 residues. V lost 6 bases and J lost 0, with 17 bases in between. The germline V gene has CDR1 KGHSH and CDR2 LQKENI. CDR3 amino acids: CASSSLRTVANTGELFF. CDR3 DNA: TGTGCCAGCTCCTCACTCCGGACCGTCGCGAACACCGGGGAGCTGTTTTTT.

V and J are TRBV5-6 and TRBJ2-7, with D unclear. Germline V lookup: CDR1 SGHDT, CDR2 YYEEEE. V shed 1 base and J shed 5 bases, with 19 bases lying between them. The CDR3 loop spans 16 amino acids. CDR3 coding DNA: TGTGCCAGCAGCTTGTGGACCGGGTTGGTAGGTGACGAGCAGTACTTC. Its protein is CASSLWTGLVGDEQYF.

The chain couples TRBV7-9 to TRBJ1-5; D might be TRBD1 (5 bases). CDR3 length equals 15 residues. V lost 5 bases and J lost 2, with 13 bases in between. Germline values: CDR1 SEHNR, CDR2 FQNEAQ (reference sequence). CDR3 sequence: CASSPRGGGNQPQHF. CDR3 DNA sequence: TGTGCCAGCAGCCCCCGGGGGGGAGGCAATCAGCCCCAGCATTTT.

CDR3 in amino acids: CASSPSPGESYTF. CDR3 DNA sequence: TGTGCCAGCAGCCCTAGTCCAGGGGAGAGCTACACCTTC. The rearrangement uses TRBV11-2 and TRBJ1-2, with D possibly being TRBD1 (6 bases). The CDR3 covers 13 residues. The V gene lost 5 bases and the J gene lost 9 bases, with 16 bases spanning the gap. Germline CDR1 SGHAT, CDR2 FQNNGV.

The chain links TRBV5-1 to TRBJ1-1, with 7 bases aligning to TRBD1. Germline V gene lookup returns CDR1 SGHRS and CDR2 YFSETQ. This CDR3 is built from 14 residues. V shed 1 base, J shed 1 base, and the junction held 1 base outside the gene matches. CDR3 DNA: TGCGCCAGCAGCTTGTCAGGGGGGAACACTGAAGCTTTCTTT. Translated, it gives CASSLSGGNTEAFF.

V gene TRBV15 combines with J gene TRBJ1-2, with TRBD1 as a possible D gene (6 bases). Germline CDR1 reads LNHNV; CDR2 reads YYDKDF (reference sequence). The V gene lost 3 bases and the J gene lost 0 bases, with 14 bases spanning the gap. The CDR3 runs to 16 residues. The CDR3 region is CATSRPGAASNYGYTF. The CDR3, as DNA: TGTGCCACCAGCAGGCCGGGGGCGGCCTCTAACTATGGCTACACCTTC.

In its sample, this clone was seen once. V gene TRBV18 combines with J gene TRBJ2-2; TRBD1 aligns across 11 bases. Germline V gene sequence: CDR1 KGHSH, CDR2 LQKENI. J gave up 4 bases and V 2 bases, and 3 bases lay outside the gene matches. The CDR3 consists of 16 residues. As DNA, the CDR3 is TGTGCCAGCTCACCAGGACAGGGGGCTGTCACCGGGGAGCTGTTTTTT. Translating it yields CASSPGQGAVTGELFF.

The DNA of the CDR3 is TGTGCCAGCAGCTTGAGTGTGGCTCTAGCCAAAAACATTCAGTACTTC. Protein product: CASSLSVALAKNIQYF. The chain couples TRBV7-9 to TRBJ2-4; no firm D call. V was shortened by 3 bases and J by 0 bases, with 12 bases between the two germline ends. Germline V gene sequence: CDR1 SEHNR, CDR2 FQNEAQ (reference sequence). The CDR3 totals 16 residues.

The chain has TRBV4-2 and TRBJ2-2; D call uncertain. Germline CDR1 is LGHNA and CDR2 is YNFKEQ. This CDR3 spans 14 amino acids. Trimming cost V 1 base and J 7 bases, with 10 bases left between them. The CDR3 here is CASSQVLGGGELFF. The CDR3 nucleotides read TGTGCCAGCAGCCAAGTGCTGGGTGGCGGGGAGCTGTTTTTT.